The 5 T cell receptor beta chains in this list originate from one sample, sequenced in a study of early T cells in non-severe SARS-CoV-2 infection. TCRdb redid the calling of the 5' RACE reads with MiXCR, one entry per CDR3 protein. The table includes 75,000 or so distinct CDR3 sequences, approximately 10% detected once. The input for sequencing was whole blood, taken at baseline. The receptors come from an adult who was a healthcare worker with PCR-confirmed SARS-CoV-2 infection or an uninfected control (not recorded which).

In this sample, this clonotype turned up a few times. The chain joins TRBV6-2 or TRBV6-3 to TRBJ2-6, with 12 bases identical to TRBD2. The trim removed 5 bases at V and 0 bases at J, leaving 5 bases unmatched. Germline V CDR1 and CDR2: MNHEY, SVGEGT. CDR3 size: 18 residues. CDR3 nucleotide sequence: TGTGCCAGCAGTCCGGGACTAGCGGGCCTCTCTGGGGCCAACGTCCTGACTTTC. Its protein is CASSPGLAGLSGANVLTF.

This clonotype was found a few times. The gene calls are TRBV11-3 and TRBJ2-7; the D gene could be TRBD1 or TRBD2 (5 bases each). Germline V gene lookup returns CDR1 SGHNT and CDR2 YENEEA. This CDR3 spans 13 amino acids. The V gene lost 5 bases and the J gene lost 7 bases, with 15 bases spanning the gap. In DNA form, the CDR3 reads TGTGCCAGCAGCCTCCGGGGCAGCCCAGAGCAGTACTTC. This codes for CASSLRGSPEQYF.

The sample holds many counts of this clonotype. J is TRBJ2-3 and V is TRBV4-2, with 11 bases that match TRBD2. Losses at the gene ends were 0 bases for V and 10 bases for J; bases not matched to a gene: 6. CDR3 length equals 15 residues. Germline CDR1 and CDR2: LGHNA and YNFKEQ. CDR3 residues: CASSQELAGVAAQYF. The CDR3 DNA reads TGTGCCAGCAGCCAAGAACTAGCGGGAGTGGCGGCGCAGTATTTT.

The gene calls are TRBV7-2 and TRBJ2-3, with D unclear. Trimming left V 0 bases short and J 1 base short, with 8 bases between. This CDR3 is built from 15 residues. CDR1 is SGHTA, CDR2 FQGNSA, per germline. The CDR3 loop is CASSLAGVGTDTQYF. The CDR3 bases are TGTGCCAGCAGCTTAGCAGGAGTTGGCACAGATACGCAGTATTTT. The full variable domain, its missing parts supplied by reference TRBV7-2 and TRBJ2-3, is GAGVSQSPSNKVTEKGKDVELRCDPISGHTALYWYRQSLGQGLEFLIYFQGNSAPDKSGLPSDRFSAERTGGSVSTLTIQRTQQEDSAVYLCASSLAGVGTDTQYFGPGTRLTVL.

This clonotype was observed a handful of times. The chain has TRBV18 and TRBJ2-3, with TRBD2 identical over 9 bases. In germline, CDR1 is KGHSH, CDR2 LQKENI. Trimming at V came to 2 bases and at J to 4 bases, leaving 4 bases not matched to a gene. This CDR3 is 15 amino acids long. CDR3 bases: TGTGCCAGCTCACCATTTAGCGGGAGTGCAGATACGCAGTATTTT. The encoded protein is CASSPFSGSADTQYF.